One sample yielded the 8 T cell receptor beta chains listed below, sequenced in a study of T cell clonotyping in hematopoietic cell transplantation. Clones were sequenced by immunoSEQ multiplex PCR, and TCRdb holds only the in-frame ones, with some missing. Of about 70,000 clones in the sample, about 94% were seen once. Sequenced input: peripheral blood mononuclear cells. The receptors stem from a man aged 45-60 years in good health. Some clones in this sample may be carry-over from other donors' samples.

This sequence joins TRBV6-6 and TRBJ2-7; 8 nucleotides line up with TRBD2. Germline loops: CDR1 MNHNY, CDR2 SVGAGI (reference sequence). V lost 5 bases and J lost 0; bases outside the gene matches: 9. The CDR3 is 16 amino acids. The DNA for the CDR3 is TGTGCCAGCAGTACCTCGGGAGGGTTTAGCTCCTACGAGCAGTACTTC. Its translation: CASSTSGGFSSYEQYF.

CDR3 coding DNA: TGCAGTGCTATCATCCGAGAGACCCAGTACTTC. This encodes CSAIIRETQYF. This chain links TRBV20-1 with TRBJ2-5; D unclear. V dropped 4 bases and J dropped 4 bases, with 7 bases sitting between them. The CDR3 consists of 11 residues. In germline, CDR1 is DFQATT, CDR2 SNEGSKA (reference sequence).

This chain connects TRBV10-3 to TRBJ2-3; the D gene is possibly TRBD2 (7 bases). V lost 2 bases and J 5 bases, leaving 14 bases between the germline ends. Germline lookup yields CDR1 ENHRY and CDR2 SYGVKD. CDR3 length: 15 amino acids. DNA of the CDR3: TGTGCCATCAGTGAGAAGCGGGGAGGGGGAGATACGCAGTATTTT. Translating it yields CAISEKRGGGDTQYF.

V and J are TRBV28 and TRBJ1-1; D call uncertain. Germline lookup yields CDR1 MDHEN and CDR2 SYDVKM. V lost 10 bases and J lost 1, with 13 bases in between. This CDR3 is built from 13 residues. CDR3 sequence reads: CATNRRSNTEAFF. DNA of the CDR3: TGTGCCACAAACAGACGATCGAACACTGAAGCTTTCTTT.

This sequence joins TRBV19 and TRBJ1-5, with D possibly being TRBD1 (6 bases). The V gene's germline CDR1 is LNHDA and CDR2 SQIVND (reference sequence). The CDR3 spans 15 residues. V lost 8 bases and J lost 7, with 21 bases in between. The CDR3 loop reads CASQPWQGNVQPQHF. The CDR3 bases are TGTGCCAGTCAACCTTGGCAGGGGAATGTACAGCCCCAGCATTTT.

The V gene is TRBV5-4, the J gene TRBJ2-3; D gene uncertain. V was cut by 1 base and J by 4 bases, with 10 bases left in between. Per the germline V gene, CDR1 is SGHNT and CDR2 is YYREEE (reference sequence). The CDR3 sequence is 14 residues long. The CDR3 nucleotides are TGTGCCAGCAGCTTGAACAGCGCCGCAGATACGCAGTATTTT. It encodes CASSLNSAADTQYF.

CDR3 bases: TGTGCCAGTAGTCCGGGACAGTACTACGAGCAGTACTTC. This translates into CASSPGQYYEQYF. This rearrangement joins TRBV19 to TRBJ2-7; TRBD1 matches at 7 bases. Unmatched junction bases numbered 4, after V lost 5 bases and J lost 3 bases. The CDR3 is made up of 13 amino acids. CDR1 is LNHDA, CDR2 SQIVND, per germline (reference sequence).

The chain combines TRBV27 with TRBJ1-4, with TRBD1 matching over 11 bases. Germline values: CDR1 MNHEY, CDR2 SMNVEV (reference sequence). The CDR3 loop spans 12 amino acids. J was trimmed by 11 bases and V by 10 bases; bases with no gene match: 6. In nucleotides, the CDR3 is TGTGCCACAGGACAGGGGGCTACCAAACTGTTTTTT. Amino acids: CATGQGATKLFF.